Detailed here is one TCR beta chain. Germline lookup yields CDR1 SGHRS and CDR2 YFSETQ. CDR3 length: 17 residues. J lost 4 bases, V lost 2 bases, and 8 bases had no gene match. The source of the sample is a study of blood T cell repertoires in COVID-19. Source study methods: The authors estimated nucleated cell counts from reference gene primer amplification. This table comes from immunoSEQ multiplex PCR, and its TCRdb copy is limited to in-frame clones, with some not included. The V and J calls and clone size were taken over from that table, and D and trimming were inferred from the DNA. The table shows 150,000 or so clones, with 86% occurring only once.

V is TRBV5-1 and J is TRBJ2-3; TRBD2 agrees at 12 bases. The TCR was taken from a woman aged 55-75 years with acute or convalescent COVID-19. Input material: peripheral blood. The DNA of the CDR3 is TGCGCCAGCAGCTTACTAGCGGGGGGTTCCCGCCCAGATACGCAGTATTTT. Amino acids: CASSLLAGGSRPDTQYF. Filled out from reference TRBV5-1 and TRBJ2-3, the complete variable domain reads KAGVTQTPRYLIKTRGQQVTLSCSPISGHRSVSWYQQTPGQGLQFLFEYFSETQRNKGNFPGRFSGRQFSNSRSEMNVSTLELGDSALYLCASSLLAGGSRPDTQYFGPGTRLTVL.